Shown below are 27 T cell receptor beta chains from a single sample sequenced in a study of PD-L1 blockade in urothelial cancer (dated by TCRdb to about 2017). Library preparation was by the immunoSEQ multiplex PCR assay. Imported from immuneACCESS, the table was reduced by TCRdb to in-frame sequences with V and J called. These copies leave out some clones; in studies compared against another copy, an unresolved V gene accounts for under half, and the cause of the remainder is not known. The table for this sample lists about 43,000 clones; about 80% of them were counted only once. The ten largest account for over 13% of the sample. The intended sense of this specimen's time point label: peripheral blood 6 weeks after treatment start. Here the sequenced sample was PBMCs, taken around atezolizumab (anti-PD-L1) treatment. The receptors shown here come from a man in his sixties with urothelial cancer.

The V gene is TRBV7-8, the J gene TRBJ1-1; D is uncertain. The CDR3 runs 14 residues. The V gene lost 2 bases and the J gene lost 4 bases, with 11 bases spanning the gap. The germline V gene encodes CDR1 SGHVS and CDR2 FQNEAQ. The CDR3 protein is CASSLSTTSTEAFF. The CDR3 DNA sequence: TGTGCCAGCAGCTTATCCACCACGAGCACTGAAGCTTTCTTT. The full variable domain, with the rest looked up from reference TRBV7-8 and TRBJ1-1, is GAGVSQSPRYKVAKRGQDVALRCDPISGHVSLFWYQQALGQGPEFLTYFQNEAQLDKSGLPSDRFFAERPEGSVSTLKIQRTQQEDSAVYLCASSLSTTSTEAFFGQGTRLTVV.

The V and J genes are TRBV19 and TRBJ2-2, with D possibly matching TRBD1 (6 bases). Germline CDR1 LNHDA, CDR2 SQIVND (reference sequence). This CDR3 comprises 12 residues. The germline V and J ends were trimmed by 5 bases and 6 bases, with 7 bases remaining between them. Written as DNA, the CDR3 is TGTGCCAGTAGTTACAGGGCCGGGGAGCTGTTTTTT. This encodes CASSYRAGELFF. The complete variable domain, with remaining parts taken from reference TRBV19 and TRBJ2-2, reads DGGITQSPKYLFRKEGQNVTLSCEQNLNHDAMYWYRQDPGQGLRLIYYSQIVNDFQKGDIAEGYSVSREKKESFPLTVTSAQKNPTAFYLCASSYRAGELFFGEGSRLTVL.

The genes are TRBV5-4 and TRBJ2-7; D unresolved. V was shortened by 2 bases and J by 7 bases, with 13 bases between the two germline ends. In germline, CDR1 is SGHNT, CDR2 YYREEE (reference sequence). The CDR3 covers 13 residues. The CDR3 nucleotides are TGTGCCAGCAGCTTTTCGCGGAGTCGAGAGCAGTACTTC. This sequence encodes CASSFSRSREQYF.

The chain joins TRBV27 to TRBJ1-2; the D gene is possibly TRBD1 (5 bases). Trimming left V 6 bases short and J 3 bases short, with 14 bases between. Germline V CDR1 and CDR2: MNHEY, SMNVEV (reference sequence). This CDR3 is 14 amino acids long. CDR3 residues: CASRPLAGDYGYTF. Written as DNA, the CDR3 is TGTGCCAGCAGACCCCTAGCGGGGGACTATGGCTACACCTTC.

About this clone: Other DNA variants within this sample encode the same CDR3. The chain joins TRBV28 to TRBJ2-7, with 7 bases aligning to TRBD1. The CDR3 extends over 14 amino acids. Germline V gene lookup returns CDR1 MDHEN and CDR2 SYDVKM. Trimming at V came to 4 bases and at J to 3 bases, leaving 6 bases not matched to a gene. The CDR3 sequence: CASSSGTAYYEQYF. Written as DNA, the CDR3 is TGTGCCAGCAGTTCCGGGACAGCATACTACGAGCAGTACTTC.

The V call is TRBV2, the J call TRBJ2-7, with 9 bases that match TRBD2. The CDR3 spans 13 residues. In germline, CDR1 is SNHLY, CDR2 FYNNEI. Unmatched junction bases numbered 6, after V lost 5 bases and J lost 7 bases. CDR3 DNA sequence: TGTGCCAGCAGTCCCGCCCTAGCGGGGGAGCAGTACTTC. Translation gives CASSPALAGEQYF.

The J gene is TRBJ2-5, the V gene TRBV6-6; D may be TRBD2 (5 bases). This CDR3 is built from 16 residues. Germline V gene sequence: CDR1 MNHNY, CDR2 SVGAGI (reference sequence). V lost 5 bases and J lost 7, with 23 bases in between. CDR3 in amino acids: CASSHPGVAPAGTQYF. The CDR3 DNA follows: TGTGCCAGCAGTCACCCCGGGGTAGCACCCGCAGGGACCCAGTACTTC.

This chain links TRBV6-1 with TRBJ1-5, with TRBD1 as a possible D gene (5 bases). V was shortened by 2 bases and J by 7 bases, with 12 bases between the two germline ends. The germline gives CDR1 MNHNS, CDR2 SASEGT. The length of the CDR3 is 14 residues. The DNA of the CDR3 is TGTGCCAGCAGTGAATACACAGGAGAGCAGCCCCAGCATTTT. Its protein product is CASSEYTGEQPQHF.

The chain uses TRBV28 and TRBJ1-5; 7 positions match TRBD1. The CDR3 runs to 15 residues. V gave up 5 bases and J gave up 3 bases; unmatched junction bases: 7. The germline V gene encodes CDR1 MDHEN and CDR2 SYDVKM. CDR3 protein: CASSRIGTDNQPQHF. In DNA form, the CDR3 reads TGTGCCAGCAGTCGAATAGGGACAGACAATCAGCCCCAGCATTTT.

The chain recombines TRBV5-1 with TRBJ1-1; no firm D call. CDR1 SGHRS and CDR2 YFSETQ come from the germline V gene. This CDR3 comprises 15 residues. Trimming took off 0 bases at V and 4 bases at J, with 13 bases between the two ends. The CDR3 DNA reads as TGCGCCAGCAGCTTGGACGGACTCCGAGGCACTGAAGCTTTCTTT. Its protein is CASSLDGLRGTEAFF.

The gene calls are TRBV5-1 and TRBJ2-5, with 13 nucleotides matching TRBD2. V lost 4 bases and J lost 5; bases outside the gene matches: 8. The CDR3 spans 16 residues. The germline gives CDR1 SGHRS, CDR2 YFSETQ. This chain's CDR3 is CASSLTSGGAVETQYF. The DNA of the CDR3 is TGCGCCAGCAGCCTTACTAGCGGGGGGGCCGTGGAGACCCAGTACTTC.

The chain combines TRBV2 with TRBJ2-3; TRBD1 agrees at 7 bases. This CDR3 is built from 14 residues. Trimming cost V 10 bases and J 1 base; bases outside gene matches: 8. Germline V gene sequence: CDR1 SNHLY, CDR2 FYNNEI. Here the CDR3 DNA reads TGTGCCACAAAGAGGGACAGAGGCACAGATACGCAGTATTTT. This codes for CATKRDRGTDTQYF.

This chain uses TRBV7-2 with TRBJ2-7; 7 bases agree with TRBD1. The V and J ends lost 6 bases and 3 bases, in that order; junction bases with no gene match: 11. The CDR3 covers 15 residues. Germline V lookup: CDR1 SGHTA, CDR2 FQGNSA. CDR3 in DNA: TGTGCCAGCAGGGAAGGGGGCGGCAGCTTCTACGAGCAGTACTTC. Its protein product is CASREGGGSFYEQYF. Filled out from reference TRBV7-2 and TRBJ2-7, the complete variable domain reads GAGVSQSPSNKVTEKGKDVELRCDPISGHTALYWYRQSLGQGLEFLIYFQGNSAPDKSGLPSDRFSAERTGGSVSTLTIQRTQQEDSAVYLCASREGGGSFYEQYFGPGTRLTVT.

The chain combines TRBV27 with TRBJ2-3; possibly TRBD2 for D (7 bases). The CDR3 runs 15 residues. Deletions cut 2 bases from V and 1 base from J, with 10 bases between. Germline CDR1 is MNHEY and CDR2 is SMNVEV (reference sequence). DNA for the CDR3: TGTGCCAGCAGTTTAAGGCGGGGGCGCACAGATACGCAGTATTTT. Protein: CASSLRRGRTDTQYF.

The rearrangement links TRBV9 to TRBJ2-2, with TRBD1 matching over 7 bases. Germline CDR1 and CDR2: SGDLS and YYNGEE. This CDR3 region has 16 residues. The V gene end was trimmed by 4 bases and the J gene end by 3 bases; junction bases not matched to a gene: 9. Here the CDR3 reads CASSPRKGADTGELFF. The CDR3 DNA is TGTGCCAGCAGCCCACGAAAGGGGGCAGACACCGGGGAGCTGTTTTTT.

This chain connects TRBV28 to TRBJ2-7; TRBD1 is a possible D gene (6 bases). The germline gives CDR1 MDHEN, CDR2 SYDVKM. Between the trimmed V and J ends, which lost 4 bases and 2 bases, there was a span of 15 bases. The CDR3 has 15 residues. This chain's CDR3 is CASSSTGRLAYEQYF. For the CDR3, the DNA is TGTGCCAGCAGTTCGACAGGACGTTTAGCCTACGAGCAGTACTTC.

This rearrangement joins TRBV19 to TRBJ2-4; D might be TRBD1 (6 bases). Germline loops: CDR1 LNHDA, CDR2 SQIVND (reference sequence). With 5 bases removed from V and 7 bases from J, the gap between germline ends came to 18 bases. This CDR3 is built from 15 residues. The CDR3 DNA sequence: TGTGCCAGTAGTTGGGGGCTTGGCCCCGAGAACATTCAGTACTTC. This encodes CASSWGLGPENIQYF.

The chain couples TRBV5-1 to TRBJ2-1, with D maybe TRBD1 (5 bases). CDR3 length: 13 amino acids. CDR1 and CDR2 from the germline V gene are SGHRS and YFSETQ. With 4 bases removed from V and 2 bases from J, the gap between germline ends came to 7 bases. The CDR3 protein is CASSPDTYNEQFF. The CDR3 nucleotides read TGCGCCAGCAGCCCGGACACCTACAATGAGCAGTTCTTC.

CDR3 loop: CASSVEGERSEAFF. The CDR3 bases are TGTGCCAGCAGTGTTGAGGGGGAGAGGTCTGAAGCTTTCTTT. The chain uses TRBV2 and TRBJ1-1; TRBD1 might be the D (6 bases). V was cut by 4 bases and J by 6 bases, with 15 bases left in between. Germline values: CDR1 SNHLY, CDR2 FYNNEI. This CDR3 is 14 amino acids long.

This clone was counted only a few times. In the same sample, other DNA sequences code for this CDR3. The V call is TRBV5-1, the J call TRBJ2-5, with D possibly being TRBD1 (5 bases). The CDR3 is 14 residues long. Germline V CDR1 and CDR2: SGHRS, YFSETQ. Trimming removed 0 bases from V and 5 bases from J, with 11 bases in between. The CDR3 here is CASSLDYAGETQYF. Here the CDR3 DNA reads TGCGCCAGCAGCTTGGACTACGCAGGGGAGACCCAGTACTTC.

The CDR3: CASSLGGEGTDTQYF. CDR3 DNA: TGTGCCAGCAGTTTAGGAGGGGAAGGCACAGATACGCAGTATTTT. The chain is built from TRBV28 and TRBJ2-3, with a tentative D call TRBD2 (6 bases). V lost 2 bases to trimming and J lost 1 base, with 10 bases between them. CDR1 and CDR2 (germline): MDHEN, SYDVKM. This CDR3 contains 15 residues.

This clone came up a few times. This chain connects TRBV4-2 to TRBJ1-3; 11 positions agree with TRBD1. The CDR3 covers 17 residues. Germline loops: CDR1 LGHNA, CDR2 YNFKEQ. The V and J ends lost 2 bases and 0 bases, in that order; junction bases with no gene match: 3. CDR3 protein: CASSQTGQGVSGNTIYF. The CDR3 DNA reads TGTGCCAGCAGCCAAACGGGACAGGGGGTCTCTGGAAACACCATATATTTT.

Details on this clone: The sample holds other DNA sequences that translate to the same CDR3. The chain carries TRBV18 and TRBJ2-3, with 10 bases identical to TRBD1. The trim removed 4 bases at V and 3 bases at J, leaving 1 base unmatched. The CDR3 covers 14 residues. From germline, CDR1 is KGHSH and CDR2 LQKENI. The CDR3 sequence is CASSRDRGTDTQYF. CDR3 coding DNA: TGTGCCAGCTCACGGGACAGGGGTACAGATACGCAGTATTTT.

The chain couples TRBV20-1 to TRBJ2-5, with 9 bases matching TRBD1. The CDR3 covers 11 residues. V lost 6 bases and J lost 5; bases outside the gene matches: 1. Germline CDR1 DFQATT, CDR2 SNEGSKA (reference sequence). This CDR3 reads CSATGGETQYF. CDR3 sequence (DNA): TGCAGTGCGACAGGGGGGGAGACCCAGTACTTC.

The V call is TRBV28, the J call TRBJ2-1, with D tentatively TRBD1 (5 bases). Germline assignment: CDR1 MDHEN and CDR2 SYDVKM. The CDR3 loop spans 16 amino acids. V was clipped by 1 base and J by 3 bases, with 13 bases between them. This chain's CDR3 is CASSLFGSGNYNEQFF. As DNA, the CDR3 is TGTGCCAGCAGTTTATTTGGGTCAGGGAACTACAATGAGCAGTTCTTC.

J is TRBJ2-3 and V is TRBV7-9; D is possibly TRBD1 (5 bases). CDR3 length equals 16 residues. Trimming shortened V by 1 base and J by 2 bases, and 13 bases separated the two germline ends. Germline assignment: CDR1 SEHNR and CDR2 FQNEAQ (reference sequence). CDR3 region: CASSLGYNRLTDTQYF. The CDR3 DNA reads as TGTGCCAGCAGCTTAGGATACAACAGGCTCACAGATACGCAGTATTTT.

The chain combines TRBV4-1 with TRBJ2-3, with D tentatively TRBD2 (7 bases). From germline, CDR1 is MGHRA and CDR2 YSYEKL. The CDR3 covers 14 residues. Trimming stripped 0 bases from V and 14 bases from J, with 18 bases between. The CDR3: CASSQELGGAPPYF. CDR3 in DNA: TGCGCCAGCAGCCAAGAACTAGGGGGGGCCCCGCCGTATTTT.